Following are 5 T cell receptor beta chains from one sample sequenced in a study of vaccination effects on CD4 cells after COVID-19. Measured with immunoSEQ multiplex PCR; TCRdb has only the in-frame clones, and not every one. Here the sample spans 50,000 to 70,000 clones, 72% being singletons. These receptors' targets are unknown. The culture ran for under eleven days, and then CD4+ T cells were isolated. The sequenced sample was CD4+ T cells from PBMCs cultured without peptide, obtained before COVID-19 vaccination. These TCRs come from a human donor who had a prior SARS-CoV-2 infection.

This chain connects TRBV10-3 to TRBJ2-3; 7 bases match TRBD1. This CDR3 has 16 amino acids. V lost 3 bases to trimming and J lost 2 bases; unmatched junction nucleotides: 8. Germline CDR1 and CDR2: ENHRY and SYGVKD. The CDR3 coding sequence is TGTGCCATCAGTGATAGCCGGGACAGAGACACAGATACGCAGTATTTT. As protein: CAISDSRDRDTDTQYF.

The chain has TRBV5-1 and TRBJ2-3, with 9 bases identical to TRBD2. From germline, CDR1 is SGHRS and CDR2 YFSETQ. CDR3 size: 15 residues. J was trimmed by 9 bases and V by 0 bases; bases with no gene match: 8. CDR3 bases: TGCGCCAGCAGCTTGGATGGCGGGGGGGCCCGAACGCAGTATTTT. This translates into CASSLDGGGARTQYF.

The chain has TRBV5-1 and TRBJ2-5, with a possible D match to TRBD1 (5 bases). Germline assignment: CDR1 SGHRS and CDR2 YFSETQ. The CDR3 totals 14 residues. V was pared by 0 bases and J by 7 bases, with 13 bases between. CDR3 DNA: TGCGCCAGCAGCTTGGAAATAGGCCAGGGGACCCAGTACTTC. Translated, it gives CASSLEIGQGTQYF.

In the case of this clone: The junction shows a germline mismatch at one end, possibly a read error. As DNA, the CDR3 is TGTGCCAGCAGCCTAGGACATTCTGGGGTCTTC. Its translation: CASSLGHSGVF. The J gene is TRBJ2-1, the V gene TRBV12-3 or TRBV12-4; D perhaps matches TRBD1 (5 bases). The CDR3 loop spans 11 amino acids.

CDR3 bases: TGTGCCAGCTCACCAGCGTGGGGCAGCTACGAGCAGTACTTC. Translation gives CASSPAWGSYEQYF. The rearrangement links TRBV18 to TRBJ2-7; TRBD1 might be the D (5 bases). The V and J ends lost 2 bases and 3 bases respectively, with 11 bases between them. The CDR3 spans 14 residues. The germline V gene encodes CDR1 KGHSH and CDR2 LQKENI.